This TCR beta chain was found in a study of blood T cell repertoires in COVID-19. At the level of the study: T cells, B-cell-depleted T cells, or PBMCs supplied cDNA or gDNA.

Assay used: immunoSEQ multiplex PCR; TCRdb lists only in-frame clones, some missing. The sample shows 150,000 to 200,000 clones, roughly 85% of them seen only once. Germline V lookup: CDR1 SGHTA, CDR2 FQGTGA. The CDR3 totals 14 residues. V lost 5 bases and J 2 bases, leaving 9 bases between the germline ends. The gene calls are TRBV7-3 and TRBJ2-2, with D perhaps TRBD2 (5 bases). Sequenced: peripheral blood. The sequence was collected from a human donor with active or convalescent COVID-19. The donor label of this sample is uncertain. CDR3 loop: CASSPGSNTGELFF. CDR3 bases: TGTGCCAGCAGCCCGGGGTCTAACACCGGGGAGCTGTTTTTT. The full variable domain, completed using reference TRBV7-3 and TRBJ2-2, is GAGVSQTPSNKVTEKGKYVELRCDPISGHTALYWYRQSLGQGPEFLIYFQGTGAADDSGLPNDRFFAVRPEGSVSTLKIQRTERGDSAVYLCASSPGSNTGELFFGEGSRLTVL.